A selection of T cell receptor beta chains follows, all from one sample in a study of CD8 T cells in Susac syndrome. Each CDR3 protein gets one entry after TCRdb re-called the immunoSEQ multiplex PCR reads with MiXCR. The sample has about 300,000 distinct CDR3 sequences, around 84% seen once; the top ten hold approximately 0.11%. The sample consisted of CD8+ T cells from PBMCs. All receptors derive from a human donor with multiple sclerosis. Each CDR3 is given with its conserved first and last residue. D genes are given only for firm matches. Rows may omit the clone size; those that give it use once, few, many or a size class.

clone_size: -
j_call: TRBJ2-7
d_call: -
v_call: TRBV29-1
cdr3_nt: TGCAGCGTTGTTTGGGGGTCCTACGAGCAGTACTTC
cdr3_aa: CSVVWGSYEQYF

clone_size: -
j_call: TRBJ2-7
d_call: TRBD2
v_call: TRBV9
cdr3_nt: TGTGCCAGCAGCGTAGCCGGGACTAGCGGGACCTACGAGCAGTACTTC
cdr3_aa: CASSVAGTSGTYEQYF

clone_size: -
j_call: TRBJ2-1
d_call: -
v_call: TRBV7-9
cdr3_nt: TGTGCCAGCAGCCCGCCTTCCGGGACCATAAATGAGCAGTTCTTC
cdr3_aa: CASSPPSGTINEQFF

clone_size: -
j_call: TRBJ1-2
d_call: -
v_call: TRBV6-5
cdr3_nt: TGTGCCAGCAGTTACCCTCCCGAAGCTAACTATGGCTACACCTTC
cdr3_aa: CASSYPPEANYGYTF

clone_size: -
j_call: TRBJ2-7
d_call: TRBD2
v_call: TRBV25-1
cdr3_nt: TGTGCCAGCAGTGACGGGCTAGCGGACACCTACGAGCAGTACTTC
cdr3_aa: CASSDGLADTYEQYF

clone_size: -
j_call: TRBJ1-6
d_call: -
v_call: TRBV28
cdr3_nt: TGTGCCAGCAGCTTGGCAGGGTTCGGTAATTCACCCCTCCACTTT
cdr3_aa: CASSLAGFGNSPLHF

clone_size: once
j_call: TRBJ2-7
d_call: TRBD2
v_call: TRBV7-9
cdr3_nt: TGTGCCAGCAGCTCCACAACCCGCCTGCGGGAGGTAGACGAGCAGTACTTC
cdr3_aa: CASSSTTRLREVDEQYF

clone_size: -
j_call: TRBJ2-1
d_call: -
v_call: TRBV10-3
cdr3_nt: TGTGCCATCACGGCTCGGTCGGGGCGGGATAGTCACAATGAGCAGTTCTTC
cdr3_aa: CAITARSGRDSHNEQFF

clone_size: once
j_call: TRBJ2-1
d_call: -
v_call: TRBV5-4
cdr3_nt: TGTGCCAGCAGCCCGGCGGCGCCGGCGGAGCAGTTCTTC
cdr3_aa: CASSPAAPAEQFF

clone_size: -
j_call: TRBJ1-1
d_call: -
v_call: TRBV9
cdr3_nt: TGTGCCAGCAGCCCGAATTCCCGAGAAGCTTTCTTT
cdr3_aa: CASSPNSREAFF

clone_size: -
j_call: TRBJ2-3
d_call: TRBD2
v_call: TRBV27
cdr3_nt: TGTGCCAGCAGTTTAGGAGCGGGAGGGCGAAGAGATACGCAGTATTTT
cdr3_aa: CASSLGAGGRRDTQYF

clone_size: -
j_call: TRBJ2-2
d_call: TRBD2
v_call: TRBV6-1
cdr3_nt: TGTGCCAGCAGTGAAGCGCCGGGGGGCACCGGGGAGCTGTTTTTT
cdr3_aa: CASSEAPGGTGELFF

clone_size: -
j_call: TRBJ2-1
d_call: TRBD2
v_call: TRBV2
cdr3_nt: TGTGCCAGCAGCACCCTAGCGGGAGACAACAATGAGCAGCTCTTC
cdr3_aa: CASSTLAGDNNEQLF

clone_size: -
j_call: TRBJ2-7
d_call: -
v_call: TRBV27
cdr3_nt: TGTGCCAGCAGTTTAGTCGCATCCGCCGACGAGCAGTACTTC
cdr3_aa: CASSLVASADEQYF

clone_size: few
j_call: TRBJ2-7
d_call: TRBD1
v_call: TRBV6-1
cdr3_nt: TGTGCCAGCACCCCGAAAGGGGGGACAGGGCTTTGGGAGCAGTACTTC
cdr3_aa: CASTPKGGTGLWEQYF

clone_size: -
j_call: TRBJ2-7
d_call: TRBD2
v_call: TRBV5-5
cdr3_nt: TGTGCCAGCAGCCCATTAGCGGGAGCTGAGCAGTACTTC
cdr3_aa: CASSPLAGAEQYF

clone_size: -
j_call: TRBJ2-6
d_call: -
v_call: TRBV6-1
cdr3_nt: TGTGCCACCCCCGGGACCGGGTATTCGAGGGCCAACGTCCTGACTTTC
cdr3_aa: CATPGTGYSRANVLTF

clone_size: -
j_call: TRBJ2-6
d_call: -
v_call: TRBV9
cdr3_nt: TGTGCCAGCGGGGGACTCTCTGGGGCCAACGTCCTGACTTTC
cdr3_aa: CASGGLSGANVLTF

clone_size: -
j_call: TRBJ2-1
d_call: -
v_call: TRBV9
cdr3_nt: TGTGCCAGCAGCGTAGGCCCTCGTTCGATGGGCGAGCAGTTCTTC
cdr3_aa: CASSVGPRSMGEQFF

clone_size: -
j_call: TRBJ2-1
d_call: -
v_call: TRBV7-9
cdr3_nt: TGTGCCAGCAGCTTAGGACAGCGCAATGAGCAGTTCTTC
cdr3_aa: CASSLGQRNEQFF

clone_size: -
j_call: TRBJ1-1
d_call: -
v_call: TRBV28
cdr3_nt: TGTGCCAGCAGTTTTAATGTCGAAGCTTTCTTT
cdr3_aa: CASSFNVEAFF

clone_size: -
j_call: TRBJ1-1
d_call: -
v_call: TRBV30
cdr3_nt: TGTGCCTGGACCCTTAGGGTACAGTTTAATAACACTGAAGCTTTCTTT
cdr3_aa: CAWTLRVQFNNTEAFF

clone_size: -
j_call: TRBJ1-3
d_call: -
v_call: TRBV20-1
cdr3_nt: TGCAGTGCAGTGGCGGGACAAAGTGGAAACACCATATATTTT
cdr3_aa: CSAVAGQSGNTIYF

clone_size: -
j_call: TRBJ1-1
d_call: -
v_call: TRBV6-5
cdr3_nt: TGTGCCAGCAGCTACGGACAGTCGAACACTGAAGCTTTCTTT
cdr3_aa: CASSYGQSNTEAFF

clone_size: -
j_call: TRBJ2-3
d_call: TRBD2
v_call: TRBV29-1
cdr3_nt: TGCAGCGTTGAAAGGCGGGGGGGCACAGATACGCAGTATTTT
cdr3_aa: CSVERRGGTDTQYF

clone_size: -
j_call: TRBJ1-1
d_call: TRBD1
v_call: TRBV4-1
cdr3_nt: TGCGCCAGCAGCCAGCGGGGACAGGGTTCCACTGAAGCTTTCTTT
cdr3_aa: CASSQRGQGSTEAFF

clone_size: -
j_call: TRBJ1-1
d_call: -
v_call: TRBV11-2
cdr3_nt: TGTGCCAGCAGCTTTAGTACAAGGGCAGCTTTCTTT
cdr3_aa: CASSFSTRAAFF

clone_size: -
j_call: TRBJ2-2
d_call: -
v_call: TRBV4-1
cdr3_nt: TGCGCCAGCAGCCATGGTGCCGGCACCGGGGAGCTGTTTTTT
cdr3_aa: CASSHGAGTGELFF

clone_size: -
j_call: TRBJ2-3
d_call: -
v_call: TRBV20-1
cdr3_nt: TGCAGTGCTAGGTCGGGGGAGGAGAGCACAGATACGCAGTATTTT
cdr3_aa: CSARSGEESTDTQYF

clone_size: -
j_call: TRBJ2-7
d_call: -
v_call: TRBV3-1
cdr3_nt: TGTGCCAGCAGCCAAGGACTATATAGCGGCGAGCAGTACTTC
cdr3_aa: CASSQGLYSGEQYF

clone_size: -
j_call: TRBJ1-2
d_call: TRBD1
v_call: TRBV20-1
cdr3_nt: TGCAGTGCTAGACAGGGGGCGCAGGGCTACACCTTC
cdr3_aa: CSARQGAQGYTF

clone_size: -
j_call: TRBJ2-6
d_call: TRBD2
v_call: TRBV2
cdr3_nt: TGTGCCAGCAGTGAAAGGACTAGCGGGAGTACGGTCCTGACTTTC
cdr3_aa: CASSERTSGSTVLTF

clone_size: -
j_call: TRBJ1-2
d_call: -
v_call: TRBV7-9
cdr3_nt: TGTGCCAGCAGCTTATCCGATGCTGACAACAGAGATGGCTACACCTTC
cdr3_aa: CASSLSDADNRDGYTF

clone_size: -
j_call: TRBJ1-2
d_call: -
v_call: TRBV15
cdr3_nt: TGTGCCACCAGCGGCGAAGGGCACAGGTATACCTATGGCTACACCTTC
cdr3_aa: CATSGEGHRYTYGYTF

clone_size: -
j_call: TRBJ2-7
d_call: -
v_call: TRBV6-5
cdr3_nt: TGTGCCAGCAGTTGGTACGCGCGGACGGAGAGCTCCTACGAGCAGTACTTC
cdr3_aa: CASSWYARTESSYEQYF

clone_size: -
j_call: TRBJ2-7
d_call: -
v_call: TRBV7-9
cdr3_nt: TGTGCCAGCAGCCACCTGGTAGGAGGGGAAGCCTACGAGCAGTACTTC
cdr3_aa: CASSHLVGGEAYEQYF

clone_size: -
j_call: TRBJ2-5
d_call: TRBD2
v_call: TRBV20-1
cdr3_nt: TGCAGTGCTAGAGAGGGACTAGCGGAAACCCTGCAGGAGACCCAGTACTTC
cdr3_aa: CSAREGLAETLQETQYF

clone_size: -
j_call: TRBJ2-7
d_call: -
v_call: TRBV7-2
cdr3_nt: TGTGCCAGCAGCTTAGGCGGGAAATACGAGCAGTACTTC
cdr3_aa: CASSLGGKYEQYF

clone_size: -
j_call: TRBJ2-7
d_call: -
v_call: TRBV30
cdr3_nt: TGTGCCTGGAACGCAGCGGGCCTCTCCTACGAGCAGTACTTC
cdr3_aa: CAWNAAGLSYEQYF

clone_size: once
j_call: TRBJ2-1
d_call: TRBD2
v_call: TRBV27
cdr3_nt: TGTGCCAGCAAAAGAGGCGGGAGGGCCGCCCATGAGCAGTTCTTC
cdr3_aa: CASKRGGRAAHEQFF

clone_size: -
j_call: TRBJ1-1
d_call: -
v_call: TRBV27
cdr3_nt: TGTGCCAGCAGTGAACAGGGTAGGGAAGCTTTCTTT
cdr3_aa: CASSEQGREAFF

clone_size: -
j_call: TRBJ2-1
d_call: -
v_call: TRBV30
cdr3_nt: TGTGCCTGGGGGGGGTACAATGAGCAGTTCTTC
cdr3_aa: CAWGGYNEQFF

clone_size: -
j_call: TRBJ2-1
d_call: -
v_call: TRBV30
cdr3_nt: TGTGCCTGCTTCGGAGCCCCCGGGTCCTACAATGAGCAGTTCTTC
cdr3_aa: CACFGAPGSYNEQFF

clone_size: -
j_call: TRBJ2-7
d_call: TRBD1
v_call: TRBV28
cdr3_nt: TGTGCCAGCAGATCGGGACAGGCGGATAGCTCCTACGAGCAGTACTTC
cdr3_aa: CASRSGQADSSYEQYF

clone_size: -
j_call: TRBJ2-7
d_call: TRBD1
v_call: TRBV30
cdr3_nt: TGTGCCTGGAGTGTAAGGCCCGACAGGGACGAGCAGTACTTC
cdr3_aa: CAWSVRPDRDEQYF

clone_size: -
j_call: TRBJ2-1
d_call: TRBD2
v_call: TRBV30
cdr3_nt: TGTGCCTGGAGTCCCGGACTAGCGGCCAATGAGCAGTTCTTC
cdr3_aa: CAWSPGLAANEQFF

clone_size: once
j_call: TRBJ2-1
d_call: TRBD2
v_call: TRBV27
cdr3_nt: TGTGCCAGCAGTTTATCCGGGAGGGCCGCATTCTTC
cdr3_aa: CASSLSGRAAFF

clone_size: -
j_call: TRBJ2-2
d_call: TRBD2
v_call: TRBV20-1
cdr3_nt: TGCAGTGCTAGACCGAGCGGGAGCGGCGGGGAGCTGTTTTTT
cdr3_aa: CSARPSGSGGELFF

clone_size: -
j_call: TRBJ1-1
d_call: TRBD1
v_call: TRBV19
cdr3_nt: TGTGCCAGTAGTAGTCTAACAGGGGTCACTGAAGCTTTCTTT
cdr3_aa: CASSSLTGVTEAFF

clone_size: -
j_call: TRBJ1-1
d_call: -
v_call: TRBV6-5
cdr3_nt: TGTGCCAGCAACATACGGGGGGAACACACTGAAGCTTTCTTT
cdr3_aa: CASNIRGEHTEAFF

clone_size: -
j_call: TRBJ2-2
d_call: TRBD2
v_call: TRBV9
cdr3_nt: TGTGCCAGCAGCTCCCAAAGCGGGGGGGTTAACACCGGGGAGCTGTTTTTT
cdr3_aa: CASSSQSGGVNTGELFF

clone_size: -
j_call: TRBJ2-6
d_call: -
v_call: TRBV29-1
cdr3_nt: TGCAGCGCTGGGACAACAGCCAACGTCCTGACTTTC
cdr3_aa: CSAGTTANVLTF

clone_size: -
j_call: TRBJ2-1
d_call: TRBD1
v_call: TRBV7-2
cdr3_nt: TGTGCCAGCAGCCTCGGGACAGGGGCCATACGTTTCGACAATGAGCAGTTCTTC
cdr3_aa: CASSLGTGAIRFDNEQFF

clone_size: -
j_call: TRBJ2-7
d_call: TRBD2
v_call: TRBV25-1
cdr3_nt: TGTGCCAGCAGCGGGGGGGCCTACGAGCAGTACTTC
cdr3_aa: CASSGGAYEQYF

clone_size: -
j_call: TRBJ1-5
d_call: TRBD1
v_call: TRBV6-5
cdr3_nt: TGTGCCAGCAATTGGGACAGAACCTACCAAAATCAGCCCCAGCATTTT
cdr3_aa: CASNWDRTYQNQPQHF

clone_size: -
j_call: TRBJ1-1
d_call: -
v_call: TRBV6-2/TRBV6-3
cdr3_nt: TGTGCCAGCAGTGCAAGCCGGGGGAACACTGAAGCTTTCTTT
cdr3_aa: CASSASRGNTEAFF

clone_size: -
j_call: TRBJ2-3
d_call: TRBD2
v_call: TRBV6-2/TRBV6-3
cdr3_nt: TGTGCCAGCAGTTATTTCCCCCCCTCGAAGCGGGAGGTAGATACGCAGTATTTT
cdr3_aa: CASSYFPPSKREVDTQYF